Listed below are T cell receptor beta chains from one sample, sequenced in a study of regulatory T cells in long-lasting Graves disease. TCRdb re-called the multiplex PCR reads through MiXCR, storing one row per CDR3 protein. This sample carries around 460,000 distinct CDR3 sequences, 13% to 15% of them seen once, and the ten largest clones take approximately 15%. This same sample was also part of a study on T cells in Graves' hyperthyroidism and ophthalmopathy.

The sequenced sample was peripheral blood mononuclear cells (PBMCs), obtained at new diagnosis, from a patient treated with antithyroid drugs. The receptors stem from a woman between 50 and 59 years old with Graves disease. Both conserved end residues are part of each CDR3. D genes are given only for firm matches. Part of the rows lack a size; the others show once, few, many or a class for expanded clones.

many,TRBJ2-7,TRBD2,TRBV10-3,CAIGTSGRAYEQYF,TGTGCCATCGGGACTAGCGGGAGAGCCTACGAGCAGTACTTC
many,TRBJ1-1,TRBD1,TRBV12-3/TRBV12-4,CASSFRQGSNTEAFF,TGTGCCAGCAGTTTCCGACAGGGTTCGAACACTGAAGCTTTCTTT
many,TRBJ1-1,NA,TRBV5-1,CASSSGTPVATEAFF,TGCGCCAGCAGCTCCGGGACACCCGTTGCGACTGAAGCTTTCTTT
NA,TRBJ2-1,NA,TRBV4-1,CASSRLPTSFSHNEQFF,TGCGCCAGCAGCCGCCTCCCCACTAGCTTTTCCCACAATGAGCAGTTCTTC
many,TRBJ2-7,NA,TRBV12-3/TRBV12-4,CASSFSDTSYEQYF,TGTGCCAGCAGTTTTAGTGACACCTCCTACGAGCAGTACTTC
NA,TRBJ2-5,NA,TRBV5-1,CASSLWDRETQYF,TGCGCCAGCAGCTTATGGGATCGCGAGACCCAGTACTTC
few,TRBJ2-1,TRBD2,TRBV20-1,CSASGRTSYNEQFF,TGCAGTGCTAGCGGGAGGACCTCCTACAATGAGCAGTTCTTC
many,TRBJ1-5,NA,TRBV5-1,CASSPAGFRNQPQHF,TGCGCCAGCAGCCCCGCAGGGTTTAGGAATCAGCCCCAGCATTTT
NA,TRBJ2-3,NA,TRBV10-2,CASWSDTQYF,TGCGCCAGCTGGTCAGATACGCAGTATTTT
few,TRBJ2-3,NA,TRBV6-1,CASSEVRDPTDTQYF,TGTGCCAGCAGTGAAGTGCGGGACCCCACAGATACGCAGTATTTT
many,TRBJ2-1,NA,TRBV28,CASSPDSGGHNEQFF,TGTGCCAGCAGCCCCGATTCGGGGGGCCACAATGAGCAGTTCTTC
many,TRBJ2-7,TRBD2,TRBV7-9,CASSPTGTSSEQYF,TGTGCCAGCAGCCCAACTGGGACTAGCAGCGAGCAGTACTTC
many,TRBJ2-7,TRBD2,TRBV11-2,CASSSLEGTSGRIYEQYF,TGTGCCAGCAGCTCCCTAGAGGGGACTAGCGGGAGAATCTACGAGCAGTACTTC
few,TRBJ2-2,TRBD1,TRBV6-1,CASSEVVMGQGKAGELFF,TGTGCCAGCAGTGAAGTCGTTATGGGACAGGGAAAAGCCGGGGAGCTGTTTTTT
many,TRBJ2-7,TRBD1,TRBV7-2,CASSSDRPSSYEQYF,TGTGCCAGCAGCTCGGACAGGCCCTCTTCCTACGAGCAGTACTTC
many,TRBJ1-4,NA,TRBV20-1,CSATGTYSTNEKLFF,TGCAGTGCCACCGGGACCTACTCAACTAATGAAAAACTGTTTTTT
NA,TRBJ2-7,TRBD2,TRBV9,CASSVRDYTYEQYF,TGTGCCAGCAGCGTCCGGGACTATACCTACGAGCAGTACTTC
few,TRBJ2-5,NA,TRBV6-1,CASSIQDGETQYF,TGTGCCAGCAGTATACAGGATGGAGAGACCCAGTACTTC
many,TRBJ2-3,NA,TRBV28,CATSREQEADTQYF,TGTGCCACCAGCAGGGAACAGGAGGCAGATACGCAGTATTTT
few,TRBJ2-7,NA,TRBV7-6,CASSSERGRYEQYF,TGTGCCAGCAGCTCAGAAAGGGGGAGGTACGAGCAGTACTTC
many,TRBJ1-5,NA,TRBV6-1,CASRAAGGEQHF,TGTGCCAGCAGGGCGGCGGGAGGTGAACAGCATTTT
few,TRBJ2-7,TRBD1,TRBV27,CASSSGGVREQYF,TGTGCCAGCAGTTCAGGGGGTGTCCGCGAGCAGTACTTC
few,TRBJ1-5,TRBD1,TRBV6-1,CASSGQGTQPQHF,TGTGCCAGCAGTGGACAGGGAACTCAGCCCCAGCATTTT
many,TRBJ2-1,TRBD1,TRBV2,CASSEGQAYNEQFF,TGTGCCAGCAGTGAGGGACAGGCCTACAATGAGCAGTTCTTC
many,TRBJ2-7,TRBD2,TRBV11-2,CASSLSLTSSNLSYEQYF,TGTGCCAGCAGCTTAAGTTTGACTAGCAGTAATCTCTCCTACGAGCAGTACTTC
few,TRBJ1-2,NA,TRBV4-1,CASSQVGPSNYGYTF,TGCGCCAGCAGCCAAGTTGGACCGAGTAACTATGGCTACACCTTC
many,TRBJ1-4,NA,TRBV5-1,CASSLVGARDEKLFF,TGCGCCAGCAGCTTGGTTGGGGCCAGGGATGAAAAACTGTTTTTT
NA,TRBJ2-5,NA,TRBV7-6,CASSLGAWRQETQYF,TGTGCCAGCAGCTTAGGGGCTTGGAGGCAAGAGACCCAGTACTTC
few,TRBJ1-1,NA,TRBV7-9,CASSWGAPNTEAFF,TGTGCCAGCAGCTGGGGGGCCCCGAACACTGAAGCTTTCTTT
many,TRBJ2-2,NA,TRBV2,CASSPRVNTGELFF,TGTGCCAGCAGTCCCCGGGTGAACACCGGGGAGCTGTTTTTT